This TCR beta chain was recorded in a study of OX40 agonist ivuxolimab in advanced cancers. Study-level background: Three individuals attained partial responses, comprising one hepatocellular carcinoma case and two cutaneous melanoma cases. Study results and limitations: With doses of 0.1 to 3.0 mg/kg, CD4+ and CD8+ blood T cells had undergone clonal expansion by week 6. Expanded clones were, on average, more numerous in CD8+ T cells than in CD4+.

The data were produced by immunoSEQ multiplex PCR, yet TCRdb's version contains in-frame clones alone and is incomplete. The sample has roughly 68,000 clones, 65% to 90% seen once; the top ten hold more than 1.4%. The CDR3 is 14 residues long. Germline CDR1 and CDR2: KGHSH and LQKENI. Of note for this clone: The antigen remains unidentified.

The rearrangement joins TRBV18 to TRBJ2-5; D unresolved. TRBJ2-7 explains the end of the DNA better; the J call may be wrong. The TCR was taken from an adult with an advanced solid tumor such as melanoma, head and neck, liver or kidney cancer. This material consisted of CD4+ or CD8+ T cells sorted from blood, taken in a trial of the OX40 agonist ivuxolimab. The CDR3 DNA follows: TGTGCCAGCTCACCACTACCCGGGTTCTACGAGCAGTACTTC. Amino acids: CASSPLPGFYEQYF.